A single sample is the source of the 27 T cell receptor beta chains below, sequenced in a study of technical replicates of blood from several donors. Only in-frame clones appear in the TCRdb table, and some are missing; sequencing was by immunoSEQ multiplex PCR. The sample has approximately 94,000 clones, 90% to 97% seen once. The specimen was T cells isolated from PBMCs. These TCRs come from a human donor in good health.

V usage is TRBV5-1 and J usage is TRBJ2-1, with 10 bases matching TRBD2. Trimming at V came to 1 base and at J to 4 bases, leaving 5 bases not matched to a gene. Germline values: CDR1 SGHRS, CDR2 YFSETQ. This CDR3 contains 16 residues. The CDR3 loop is CASSLITSGVYNEQFF. CDR3 sequence (DNA): TGCGCCAGCAGCTTGATTACTAGCGGGGTTTACAATGAGCAGTTCTTC.

The V gene is TRBV7-9, the J gene TRBJ1-2, with D unresolved. The germline V gene encodes CDR1 SEHNR and CDR2 FQNEAQ (reference sequence). V lost 1 base and J lost 1, with 7 bases in between. The CDR3 consists of 14 residues. The CDR3 here is CASSLVADNYGYTF. The CDR3 DNA sequence: TGTGCCAGCAGCTTAGTGGCAGATAACTATGGCTACACCTTC. The whole variable domain, filled in from reference TRBV7-9 and TRBJ1-2, reads DTGVSQNPRHKITKRGQNVTFRCDPISEHNRLYWYRQTLGQGPEFLTYFQNEAQLEKSRLLSDRFSAERPKGSFSTLEIQRTEQGDSAMYLCASSLVADNYGYTFGSGTRLTVV.

The gene calls are TRBV19 and TRBJ2-3; TRBD2 matches 10 bases. With V trimmed by 3 bases and J by 1 base, 4 bases remained unmatched. Germline CDR1 reads LNHDA; CDR2 reads SQIVND (reference sequence). This CDR3 contains 16 residues. The CDR3: CASSISAGGGTDTQYF. Written as DNA, the CDR3 is TGTGCCAGTAGTATCTCAGCGGGAGGGGGCACAGATACGCAGTATTTT.

The chain has TRBV7-9 and TRBJ1-2; the D is unclear. This CDR3 contains 13 residues. The germline CDR1 and CDR2 sequences are SEHNR and FQNEAQ (reference sequence). The V end was cut by 1 base, the J end by 1 base, with 4 bases between. For the CDR3, the DNA is TGTGCCAGCAGCTTAGTCGGTAACTATGGCTACACCTTC. Amino acids: CASSLVGNYGYTF.

J is TRBJ2-5 and V is TRBV5-1; D remains unclear. The CDR3 length is 22 residues. Trimming took off 0 bases at V and 3 bases at J, with 33 bases between the two ends. Per germline, CDR1 SGHRS and CDR2 YFSETQ. The DNA of the CDR3 is TGCGCCAGCAGCTTGGCCTCGTTGGCTAGGTTTGCCCTAGGCATCGAAAAAGAGACCCAGTACTTC. This gives the protein CASSLASLARFALGIEKETQYF.

CDR3 in amino acids: CASSLTSGSTDTQYF. Written as DNA, the CDR3 is TGTGCCAGCAGCCTGACTAGCGGGAGCACAGATACGCAGTATTTT. The gene calls are TRBV7-3 and TRBJ2-3; 10 nucleotides agree with TRBD2. The CDR3 totals 15 residues. Germline values: CDR1 SGHTA, CDR2 FQGTGA. J was trimmed by 0 bases and V by 5 bases; bases with no gene match: 2.

The chain joins TRBV15 to TRBJ1-2; no firm D call. V lost 5 bases, J lost 2 bases, and 18 bases lay in between. The CDR3 spans 16 residues. The germline CDR1 and CDR2 sequences are LNHNV and YYDKDF (reference sequence). CDR3 sequence reads: CATSLKERGGNYGYTF. CDR3 DNA sequence: TGTGCCACCAGCCTAAAAGAGCGGGGAGGAAACTATGGCTACACCTTC.

The chain combines TRBV19 with TRBJ1-1; TRBD1 aligns across 7 bases. The CDR3 sequence is 13 residues long. J was trimmed by 6 bases and V by 3 bases; bases with no gene match: 4. Germline CDR1 and CDR2: LNHDA and SQIVND (reference sequence). The CDR3 reads CASSIEGGSEAFF. CDR3 DNA sequence: TGTGCCAGTAGTATCGAAGGGGGCTCTGAAGCTTTCTTT.

V gene TRBV30 combines with J gene TRBJ1-5; possible D gene TRBD1, 5 bases. Trimming shortened V by 1 base and J by 5 bases, and 12 bases separated the two germline ends. This CDR3 region has 14 residues. CDR1 is GTSNPN, CDR2 SVGIG, per germline (reference sequence). This CDR3 reads CAWSAGNIDQPQHF. DNA for the CDR3: TGTGCCTGGAGTGCAGGGAATATAGATCAGCCCCAGCATTTT.

This clone was detected only once. V is TRBV14 and J is TRBJ1-2, with a weak D call TRBD1 (6 bases). The CDR3 totals 14 residues. Germline assignment: CDR1 SGHDN and CDR2 FVKESK. Between the trimmed V and J ends, which lost 1 base and 6 bases, there was a span of 12 bases. CDR3 region: CASSQVTGWDGYTF. The CDR3 nucleotides are TGTGCCAGCAGCCAAGTTACAGGGTGGGATGGCTACACCTTC.

This rearrangement joins TRBV27 to TRBJ2-1, with 11 bases that match TRBD2. Unmatched junction bases numbered 5, after V lost 6 bases and J lost 7 bases. The germline gives CDR1 MNHEY, CDR2 SMNVEV (reference sequence). The CDR3 has 14 amino acids. The CDR3: CASSLSGRVNEQFF. The CDR3 DNA is TGTGCCAGCAGCCTTAGCGGGAGGGTAAATGAGCAGTTCTTC.

About this clone: Germline and junction disagree at one end, which may indicate a read error. V usage is TRBV7-8 and J usage is TRBJ1-1, with 8 bases lining up with TRBD1. This CDR3 region has 13 residues. Germline loops: CDR1 SGHVS, CDR2 FQNEAQ. The CDR3 is CASSPDRDPEAFF. The CDR3, as DNA: TGTGCCAGCAGCCCGGACAGGGACCCTGAGGCTTTCTTT.

The CDR3, as DNA: TGTGCCAGCAGTTTAATCGGGGGGCTCAGCTATGGCTACACCTTC. This encodes CASSLIGGLSYGYTF. This chain links TRBV27 with TRBJ1-2, with D possibly being TRBD1 (6 bases). Germline CDR1 and CDR2: MNHEY and SMNVEV (reference sequence). The V end lost 2 bases, the J end lost 4 bases, and 14 bases lay between the germline ends. The CDR3 has 15 residues.

J is TRBJ2-7 and V is TRBV7-9; TRBD1 matches at 8 bases. The ends lost 5 bases at V and 3 bases at J; junction bases unmatched: 6. Germline CDR1 is SEHNR and CDR2 is FQNEAQ (reference sequence). The CDR3 length is 14 residues. CDR3 sequence (DNA): TGTGCCAGCAGCCTACAGGGGGTTGGCTACGAGCAGTACTTC. This codes for CASSLQGVGYEQYF.

V and J are TRBV30 and TRBJ2-5; possibly TRBD2 for D (6 bases). Germline V gene lookup returns CDR1 GTSNPN and CDR2 SVGIG (reference sequence). The V end was cut by 0 bases, the J end by 5 bases, with 13 bases between. CDR3 length equals 14 residues. The CDR3 loop is CAWSVLGGAETQYF. CDR3 nucleotide sequence: TGTGCCTGGAGTGTACTAGGAGGGGCGGAGACCCAGTACTTC.

This rearrangement joins TRBV7-9 to TRBJ1-1; 9 bases map to TRBD1. V lost 5 bases and J lost 1; bases outside the gene matches: 2. The CDR3 contains 14 residues. Germline V CDR1 and CDR2: SEHNR, FQNEAQ (reference sequence). The CDR3 region is CASSQTGGNTEAFF. As DNA, the CDR3 is TGTGCCAGCAGCCAGACAGGGGGGAACACTGAAGCTTTCTTT.

The chain uses TRBV4-2 and TRBJ2-1; TRBD1 matches 8 bases. Trimming removed 0 bases from V and 8 bases from J; junction bases left unmatched: 6. The length of the CDR3 is 15 residues. Germline CDR1 LGHNA, CDR2 YNFKEQ. CDR3 loop: CASSQEQGGFHEQFF. As DNA, the CDR3 is TGTGCCAGCAGCCAAGAACAGGGGGGTTTCCATGAGCAGTTCTTC.

V usage is TRBV9 and J usage is TRBJ2-5; perhaps TRBD2 as D (6 bases). Trimming removed 5 bases from V and 1 base from J, with 12 bases in between. The CDR3 runs to 14 residues. Germline lookup yields CDR1 SGDLS and CDR2 YYNGEE. The chain's CDR3 is CASSPIAAQETQYF. The CDR3 nucleotides read TGTGCCAGCAGTCCTATAGCGGCCCAAGAGACCCAGTACTTC. Using reference TRBV9 and TRBJ2-5 for the parts outside the CDR3, the full variable domain is DSGVTQTPKHLITATGQRVTLRCSPRSGDLSVYWYQQSLDQGLQFLIQYYNGEERAKGNILERFSAQQFPDLHSELNLSSLELGDSALYFCASSPIAAQETQYFGPGTRLLVL.

The sample holds one count of this clone. The chain combines TRBV11-3 with TRBJ2-1; D is perhaps TRBD1 (5 bases). Trimming removed 5 bases at V and 8 bases at J, with 19 bases between. The germline V gene encodes CDR1 SGHNT and CDR2 YENEEA. The length of the CDR3 is 15 residues. CDR3 DNA sequence: TGTGCCAGCAGCCTGAGACAGAGTTTTATGGATGAGCAGTTCTTC. Translated, it gives CASSLRQSFMDEQFF.

This clone was counted once. The genes are TRBV19 and TRBJ1-5, with 12 bases that match TRBD1. This CDR3 has 18 residues. With 5 bases clipped from V and 2 bases from J, the junction kept 10 bases outside the gene matches. Looked up from germline, CDR1 is LNHDA and CDR2 is SQIVND (reference sequence). The DNA of the CDR3 is TGTGCCAGTAGTCAACCGGGACAGGGGGCAATGGGCAATCAGCCCCAGCATTTT. Translated: CASSQPGQGAMGNQPQHF. The full variable domain, rest sourced from reference TRBV19 and TRBJ1-5, is DGGITQSPKYLFRKEGQNVTLSCEQNLNHDAMYWYRQDPGQGLRLIYYSQIVNDFQKGDIAEGYSVSREKKESFPLTVTSAQKNPTAFYLCASSQPGQGAMGNQPQHFGDGTRLSIL.

This clone was detected only a few times. V is TRBV27 and J is TRBJ2-5, with 9 bases identical to TRBD1. The V and J ends lost 2 bases and 5 bases, in that order; junction bases with no gene match: 0. Germline CDR1 reads MNHEY; CDR2 reads SMNVEV (reference sequence). CDR3 length equals 13 residues. The CDR3 loop reads CASSLGQGETQYF. In nucleotides, the CDR3 is TGTGCCAGCAGTTTAGGACAGGGGGAGACCCAGTACTTC.

The rearrangement joins TRBV27 to TRBJ2-1, with TRBD2 matching over 11 bases. This CDR3 is built from 17 residues. Germline values: CDR1 MNHEY, CDR2 SMNVEV (reference sequence). Trimming cost V 5 bases and J 7 bases; bases outside gene matches: 13. The CDR3 is CASSPITASGRSNEQFF. The CDR3 DNA is TGTGCCAGCAGTCCCATCACGGCTAGCGGGAGGAGTAATGAGCAGTTCTTC.

This rearrangement joins TRBV9 to TRBJ2-7; the D is unclear. CDR1 is SGDLS, CDR2 YYNGEE, per germline. The V end was cut by 0 bases, the J end by 5 bases, with 6 bases between. This CDR3 region has 12 residues. CDR3 in amino acids: CASSVDANEQYF. CDR3 DNA: TGTGCCAGCAGCGTAGACGCTAACGAGCAGTACTTC.

As for this clone: The identical CDR3 is also encoded by other nucleotide sequences in the sample. The chain has TRBV7-7 and TRBJ2-5; D is ambiguous. The CDR3 is 13 residues long. The ends were cut back, 1 base at V and 3 bases at J, with 6 bases in the middle. Per germline, CDR1 SSHAT and CDR2 FNYEAQ (reference sequence). CDR3 residues: CASSLGQKETQYF. CDR3 DNA: TGTGCCAGCAGCTTAGGCCAGAAAGAGACCCAGTACTTC.

The chain has TRBV2 and TRBJ1-1; perhaps TRBD1 as D (5 bases). Between the trimmed V and J ends, which lost 7 bases and 4 bases, there was a span of 19 bases. The germline V gene encodes CDR1 SNHLY and CDR2 FYNNEI. CDR3 length: 15 amino acids. The DNA of the CDR3 is TGTGCCAGCACTAGAGATTATCAGGGTTTCACTGAAGCTTTCTTT. Translation: CASTRDYQGFTEAFF.

The chain employs TRBV5-1 and TRBJ1-1; D is ambiguous. Germline CDR1 and CDR2: SGHRS and YFSETQ. With 4 bases removed from V and 5 bases from J, the gap between germline ends came to 15 bases. This CDR3 comprises 14 residues. The CDR3 is CASSAGPGRTEAFF. CDR3 nucleotides: TGCGCCAGCAGCGCCGGACCGGGGAGAACTGAAGCTTTCTTT.

This clone was seen a handful of times. The rearrangement links TRBV29-1 to TRBJ1-1, with D perhaps TRBD1 (5 bases). V lost 6 bases and J lost 6, with 14 bases in between. The length of the CDR3 is 12 residues. Germline V gene data show CDR1 as SQVTM and CDR2 as ANQGSEA. CDR3 bases: TGCAGCGTACTCGGGGGGAGTCCTGAAGCTTTCTTT. Translation gives CSVLGGSPEAFF.